One sample yielded the 2 T cell receptor beta chains listed below, sequenced in a study of T-cell reconstitution after alpha-beta-depleted transplantation in children. The TCRbeta library incorporated unique molecular identifiers. MiXCR, applied by TCRdb to the PCR reads, yields one record per CDR3 protein. The sample has about 240,000 distinct CDR3 sequences; about 26% are singletons. The starting material was PBMCs, obtained before TCRalphabeta/CD19-depleted stem cell transplant. These receptors all come from a girl between 2 and 10 years old with Fanconi anemia, due to receive a stem cell transplant.

This clonotype was picked up many times. The gene calls are TRBV20-1 and TRBJ2-7; D gene ambiguous. The germline V gene encodes CDR1 DFQATT and CDR2 SNEGSKA (reference sequence). V was clipped by 3 bases and J by 2 bases, with 11 bases between them. The CDR3 consists of 13 residues. CDR3 DNA sequence: TGCAGTGCTAGTTGGGCAGCGACCTACGAGCAGTACTTC. This encodes CSASWAATYEQYF.

This clonotype was counted only a few times. CDR3 DNA: TGTGCCAGCACCCAGCCGGCGGACACTTACACAGATACGCAGTATTTT. It yields the protein CASTQPADTYTDTQYF. This chain uses TRBV2 with TRBJ2-3; TRBD1 might be the D (5 bases). Looked up from germline, CDR1 is SNHLY and CDR2 is FYNNEI. This CDR3 has 16 amino acids. The ends were cut back, 7 bases at V and 2 bases at J, with 19 bases in the middle.